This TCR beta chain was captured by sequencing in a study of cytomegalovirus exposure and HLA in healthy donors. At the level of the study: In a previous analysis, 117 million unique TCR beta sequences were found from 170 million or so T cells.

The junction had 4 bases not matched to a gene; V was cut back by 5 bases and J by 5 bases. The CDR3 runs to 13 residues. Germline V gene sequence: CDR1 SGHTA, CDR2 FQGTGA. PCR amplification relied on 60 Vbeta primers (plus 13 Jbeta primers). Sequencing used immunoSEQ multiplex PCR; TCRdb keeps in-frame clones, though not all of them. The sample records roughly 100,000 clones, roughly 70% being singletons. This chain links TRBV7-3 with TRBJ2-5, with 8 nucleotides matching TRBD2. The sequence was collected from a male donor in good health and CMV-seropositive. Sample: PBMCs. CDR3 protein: CASSRGGGETQYF. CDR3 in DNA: TGTGCCAGCAGCCGGGGGGGAGGGGAGACCCAGTACTTC.